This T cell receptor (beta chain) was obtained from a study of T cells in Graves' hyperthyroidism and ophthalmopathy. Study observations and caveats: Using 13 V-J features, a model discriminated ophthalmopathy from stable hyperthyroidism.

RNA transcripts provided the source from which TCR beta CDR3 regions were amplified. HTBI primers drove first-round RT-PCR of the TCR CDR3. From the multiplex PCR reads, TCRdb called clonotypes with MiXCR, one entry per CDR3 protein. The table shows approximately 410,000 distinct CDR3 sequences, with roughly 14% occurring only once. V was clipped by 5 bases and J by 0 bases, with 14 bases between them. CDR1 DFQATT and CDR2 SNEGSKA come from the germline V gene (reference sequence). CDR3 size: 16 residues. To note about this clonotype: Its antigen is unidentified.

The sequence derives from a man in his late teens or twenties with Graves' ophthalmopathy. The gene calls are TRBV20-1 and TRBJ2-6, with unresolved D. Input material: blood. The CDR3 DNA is TGCAGTGCTCAAGACACGCACTCCTCTGGGGCCAACGTCCTGACTTTC. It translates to CSAQDTHSSGANVLTF.